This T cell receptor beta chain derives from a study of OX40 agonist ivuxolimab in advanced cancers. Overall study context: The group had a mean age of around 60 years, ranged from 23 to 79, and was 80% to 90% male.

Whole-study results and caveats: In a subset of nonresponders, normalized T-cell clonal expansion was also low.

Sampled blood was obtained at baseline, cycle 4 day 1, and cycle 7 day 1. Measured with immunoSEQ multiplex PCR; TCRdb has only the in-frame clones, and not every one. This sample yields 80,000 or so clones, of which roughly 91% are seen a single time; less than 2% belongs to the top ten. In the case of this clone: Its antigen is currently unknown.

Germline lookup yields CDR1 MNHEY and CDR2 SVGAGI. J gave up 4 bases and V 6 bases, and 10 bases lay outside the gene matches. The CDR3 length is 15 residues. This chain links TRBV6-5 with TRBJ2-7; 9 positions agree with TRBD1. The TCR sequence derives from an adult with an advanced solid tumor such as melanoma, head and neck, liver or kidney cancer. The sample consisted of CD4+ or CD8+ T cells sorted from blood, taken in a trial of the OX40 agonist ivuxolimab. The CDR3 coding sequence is TGTGCCAGCAGCGCACCCGGGACAGGGATATACGAGCAGTACTTC. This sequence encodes CASSAPGTGIYEQYF.